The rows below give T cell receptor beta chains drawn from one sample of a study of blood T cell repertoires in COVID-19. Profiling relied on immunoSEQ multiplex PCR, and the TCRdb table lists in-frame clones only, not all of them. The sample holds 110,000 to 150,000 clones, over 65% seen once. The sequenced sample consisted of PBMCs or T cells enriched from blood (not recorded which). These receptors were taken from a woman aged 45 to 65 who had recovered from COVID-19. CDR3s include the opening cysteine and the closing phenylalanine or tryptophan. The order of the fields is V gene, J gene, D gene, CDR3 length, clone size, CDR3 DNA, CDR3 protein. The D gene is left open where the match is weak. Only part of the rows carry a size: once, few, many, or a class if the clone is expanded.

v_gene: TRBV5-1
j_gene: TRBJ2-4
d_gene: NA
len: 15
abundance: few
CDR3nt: TGCGCCAGCAGCTTTAAGGACCCCGGGAGAAACATTCAGTACTTC
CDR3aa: CASSFKDPGRNIQYF

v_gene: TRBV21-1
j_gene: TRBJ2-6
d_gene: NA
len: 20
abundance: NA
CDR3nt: TGTGCCAGCAGCAAAGTTGGGGGGGTTCCCCACTTCTCTGGGGCCAACGTCCTGACTTTC
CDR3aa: CASSKVGGVPHFSGANVLTF

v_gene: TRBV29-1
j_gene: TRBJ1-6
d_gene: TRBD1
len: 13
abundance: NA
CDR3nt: TGCAGCGTCGGCCGGGACAGAAATTCACCCCTCCACTTT
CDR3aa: CSVGRDRNSPLHF

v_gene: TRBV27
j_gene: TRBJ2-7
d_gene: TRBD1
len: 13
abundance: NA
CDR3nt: TGTGCCAGCAGTGGACAGGGATACGACGAGCAGTACTTC
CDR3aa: CASSGQGYDEQYF

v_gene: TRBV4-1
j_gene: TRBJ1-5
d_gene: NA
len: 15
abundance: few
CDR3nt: TGCGCCAGCAGCCAAGATGGAGTTAGCAATCAGCCCCAGCATTTT
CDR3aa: CASSQDGVSNQPQHF

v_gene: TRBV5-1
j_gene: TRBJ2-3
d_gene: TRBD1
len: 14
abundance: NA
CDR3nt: TGCGCCAGCAGCCCTGGGACAGTCGGAGATACGCAGTATTTT
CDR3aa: CASSPGTVGDTQYF

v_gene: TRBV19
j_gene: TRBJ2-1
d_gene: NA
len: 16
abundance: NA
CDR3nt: TGTGCCAGTAGTCCCCAACCGACAAGCTGGTACAATGAGCAGTTCTTC
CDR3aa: CASSPQPTSWYNEQFF

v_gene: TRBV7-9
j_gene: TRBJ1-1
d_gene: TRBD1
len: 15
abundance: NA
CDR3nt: TGTGCCAGCAGCTTAGATCCGGGACAGGGCACTGAAGCTTTCTTT
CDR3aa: CASSLDPGQGTEAFF

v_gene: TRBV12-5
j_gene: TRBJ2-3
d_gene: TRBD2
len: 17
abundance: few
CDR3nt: TGTGCTAGTGGCCTCTCCCAGACTAGCGGGGTCGGAGATACGCAGTATTTT
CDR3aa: CASGLSQTSGVGDTQYF

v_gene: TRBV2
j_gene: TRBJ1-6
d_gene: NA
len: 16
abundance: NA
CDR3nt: TGTGCCAGCAGGGGTCAGGGACAACCCCGCGGTTCACCCCTCCACTTT
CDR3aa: CASRGQGQPRGSPLHF

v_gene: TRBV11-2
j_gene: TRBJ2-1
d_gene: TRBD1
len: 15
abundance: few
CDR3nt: TGTGCCAGCAGCTTAAGAGCCAGGGGGCAGGGTGAGCAGTTCTTC
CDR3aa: CASSLRARGQGEQFF

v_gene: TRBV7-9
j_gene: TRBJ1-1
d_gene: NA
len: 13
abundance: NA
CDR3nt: TGTGCCAGCAGGAGCGACGGAGAATCTGAAGCTTTCTTT
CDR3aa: CASRSDGESEAFF

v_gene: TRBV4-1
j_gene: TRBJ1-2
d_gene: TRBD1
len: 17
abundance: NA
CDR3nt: TGCGCCAGCAGCCAAGACGGCCACAGGGGGCGCGGATATGGCTACACCTTC
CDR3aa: CASSQDGHRGRGYGYTF

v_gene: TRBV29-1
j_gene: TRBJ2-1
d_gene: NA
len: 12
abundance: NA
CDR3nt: TGCAGCGTTGCGCTCAGGTACAATGAGCAGTTCTTC
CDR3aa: CSVALRYNEQFF